Listed here are 4 T cell receptor beta chains from one sample, sequenced in a study of cytomegalovirus exposure and HLA in healthy donors. Produced via immunoSEQ multiplex PCR; TCRdb's table is partial and in-frame only. The sample yields 55,000 to 70,000 clones, about 92% seen once. Sequencing input: PBMCs. These receptors came from a man aged 18-30 years in good health and CMV-seropositive.

The chain carries TRBV28 and TRBJ2-7; 7 bases are shared with TRBD1. The CDR3 runs 15 residues. The V gene's germline CDR1 is MDHEN and CDR2 SYDVKM. Trimming cost V 6 bases and J 5 bases; bases outside gene matches: 13. The chain's CDR3 is CASSLQQGTLHEQYF. In DNA form, the CDR3 reads TGTGCCAGCAGCCTGCAACAGGGGACCCTACACGAGCAGTACTTC.

The chain uses TRBV7-3 and TRBJ1-1, with TRBD1 matching over 8 bases. The J segment lost 0 bases and the V segment lost 2 bases, leaving 2 bases of the junction unmatched. Germline CDR1 and CDR2: SGHTA and FQGTGA. The CDR3 totals 15 residues. CDR3 sequence reads: CASSLQGALNTEAFF. CDR3 DNA sequence: TGTGCCAGCAGCTTACAGGGGGCACTGAACACTGAAGCTTTCTTT.

The chain is built from TRBV30 and TRBJ1-1, with D possibly being TRBD1 (6 bases). V lost 1 base and J lost 0, with 9 bases in between. CDR3 length: 14 residues. From germline, CDR1 is GTSNPN and CDR2 SVGIG (reference sequence). The CDR3 nucleotides are TGTGCCTGGAGTGCAGGACAGATGAACACTGAAGCTTTCTTT. It codes for CAWSAGQMNTEAFF.

The chain has TRBV6-5 and TRBJ2-5, with D unresolved. The germline CDR1 and CDR2 sequences are MNHEY and SVGAGI. The CDR3 runs to 13 residues. V lost 6 bases, J lost 2 bases, and 10 bases lay in between. The CDR3 sequence: CASRRLNQETQYF. CDR3 nucleotide sequence: TGTGCCAGCAGGCGACTGAATCAAGAGACCCAGTACTTC.